Detailed here is one T cell receptor (beta chain). Its antigen is unknown. The record originates from a study of cytomegalovirus exposure and HLA in healthy donors. Using immunoSEQ multiplex PCR, the repertoire was profiled, and TCRdb retains in-frame clones only, with some absent. The data show 200,000 or so clones, more than 65% seen once. Study results and caveats: Usually a TCR sequence was rare, but some public TCRs were found in many donors. Published work reported that the classifier diagnosed cytomegalovirus status with high specificity and sensitivity. In a later analysis, first-cohort TCR clusters were found to tend to co-occur in the 130 or so validation repertoires.

The ends lost 5 bases at V and 5 bases at J; junction bases unmatched: 11. Germline V gene data show CDR1 as MNHNY and CDR2 as SVGAGI (reference sequence). The CDR3 has 16 residues. This clonotype was obtained from a young woman in good health and CMV-seropositive. The chain has TRBV6-6 and TRBJ2-2; 7 bases match TRBD2. Sequencing input: PBMCs. The CDR3, as DNA: TGTGCCAGCAGTCGAACGGCGGGAGTCGGTACCGGGGAGCTGTTTTTT. Its protein product is CASSRTAGVGTGELFF.